These 19 T cell receptor beta chains share one sample of origin, sequenced in a study of shared clonotypes between healthy human individuals. The repertoire was sequenced with immunoSEQ multiplex PCR; TCRdb's copy has only in-frame clones and lacks some. Of over a million clones in the sample, around three quarters are singletons; the top ten hold approximately 0.56%. The sequenced material came from memory CD4+ T cells from PBMCs. As to subset: CD45RA-negative fraction. The source is a man younger than 35 in good health. Some clones in this sample may be carry-over from other donors' samples.

The chain employs TRBV29-1 and TRBJ2-7; D may be TRBD1 (5 bases). The CDR3 totals 14 residues. V lost 8 bases and J 2 bases, leaving 19 bases between the germline ends. CDR1 is SQVTM, CDR2 ANQGSEA, per germline. The CDR3 loop reads CSTQVGFGTYEQYF. The CDR3 DNA reads TGCAGCACACAGGTGGGATTCGGAACCTACGAGCAGTACTTC.

The rearrangement uses TRBV27 and TRBJ1-1, with D tentatively TRBD1 (5 bases). This CDR3 has 14 residues. CDR1 and CDR2 (germline): MNHEY, SMNVEV (reference sequence). The V end lost 4 bases, the J end lost 4 bases, and 13 bases lay between the germline ends. The CDR3 region has the DNA TGTGCCAGCAGTTCACTAGAGAGGGGCACTGAAGCTTTCTTT. Its protein product is CASSSLERGTEAFF.

This chain uses TRBV6-1 with TRBJ2-5, with 8 nucleotides matching TRBD2. V shed 7 bases and J 7 bases; nucleotides not matched to a gene: 14. The CDR3 is 15 residues long. Germline CDR1 is MNHNS and CDR2 is SASEGT. The CDR3 here is CASTPGLAGWGTQYF. The CDR3 nucleotides are TGTGCCAGCACCCCCGGACTAGCCGGTTGGGGGACCCAGTACTTC.

This chain joins TRBV29-1 and TRBJ1-6; D uncertain. Germline V gives CDR1 SQVTM, CDR2 ANQGSEA. V was pared by 4 bases and J by 7 bases, with 11 bases between. The CDR3 covers 13 residues. The CDR3 sequence: CSVAAGMNSPLHF. The DNA for the CDR3 is TGCAGCGTTGCTGCGGGGATGAATTCACCCCTCCACTTT.

CDR3 amino acids: CATLLLNYGYTF. The CDR3, as DNA: TGTGCCACCCTTCTCCTCAACTATGGCTACACCTTC. V and J are TRBV28 and TRBJ1-2; the D is unclear. CDR3 length equals 12 residues. Between the trimmed V and J ends, which lost 10 bases and 2 bases, there was a span of 11 bases. Germline assignment: CDR1 MDHEN and CDR2 SYDVKM.

This chain uses TRBV28 with TRBJ1-4; D is uncertain. The CDR3 is made up of 16 amino acids. Per the germline V gene, CDR1 is MDHEN and CDR2 is SYDVKM. The V end was cut by 2 bases, the J end by 5 bases, with 15 bases between. CDR3 loop: CASSLISTPKNEKLFF. The DNA of the CDR3 is TGTGCCAGCAGTTTAATATCAACACCTAAAAATGAAAAACTGTTTTTT.

The gene calls are TRBV28 and TRBJ2-3; 7 positions agree with TRBD1. CDR1 is MDHEN, CDR2 SYDVKM, per germline. This CDR3 has 15 residues. V shed 5 bases, J shed 4 bases, and the junction held 9 bases outside the gene matches. The CDR3 sequence: CASSASGQRADTQYF. The CDR3 DNA reads TGTGCCAGCAGTGCCTCGGGACAGCGCGCAGATACGCAGTATTTT. Using reference TRBV28 and TRBJ2-3 for the parts outside the CDR3, the full variable domain is DVKVTQSSRYLVKRTGEKVFLECVQDMDHENMFWYRQDPGLGLRLIYFSYDVKMKEKGDIPEGYSVSREKKERFSLILESASTNQTSMYLCASSASGQRADTQYFGPGTRLTVL.

The chain uses TRBV7-2 and TRBJ1-4; D is ambiguous. Germline CDR1 is SGHTA and CDR2 is FQGNSA. There are 15 residues in the CDR3. Trimming stripped 5 bases from V and 7 bases from J, with 17 bases between. As DNA, the CDR3 is TGTGCCAGCAGCACTACGCGGACCTTGGGTGAAAAACTGTTTTTT. Its translation: CASSTTRTLGEKLFF.

The chain has TRBV14 and TRBJ2-5; D not resolved. The V end was cut by 2 bases, the J end by 1 base, with 5 bases between. Per germline, CDR1 SGHDN and CDR2 FVKESK. The CDR3 runs 13 residues. The CDR3 bases are TGTGCCAGCAGCCAATTTCTCCAAGAGACCCAGTACTTC. It codes for CASSQFLQETQYF.

The rearrangement uses TRBV5-1 and TRBJ2-7, with TRBD2 matching over 14 bases. Germline V gene data show CDR1 as SGHRS and CDR2 as YFSETQ. The CDR3 is 17 residues long. The ends lost 3 bases at V and 5 bases at J; junction bases unmatched: 10. The chain's CDR3 is CASSSGTSGRPWNEQYF. DNA of the CDR3: TGCGCCAGCAGCTCGGGGACTAGCGGGAGACCTTGGAACGAGCAGTACTTC.

The CDR3 spells CASSFRTEKNIQYF. As DNA, the CDR3 is TGTGCCAGCAGCTTTCGGACAGAGAAAAACATTCAGTACTTC. This sequence joins TRBV13 and TRBJ2-4; the D gene is possibly TRBD1 (6 bases). Germline CDR1 is PRHDT and CDR2 is FYEKMQ (reference sequence). Trimming took off 3 bases at V and 4 bases at J, with 10 bases between the two ends. This CDR3 spans 14 amino acids.

The rearrangement links TRBV28 to TRBJ2-7; 10 bases are shared with TRBD1. V shed 3 bases and J 4 bases; nucleotides not matched to a gene: 6. Germline V CDR1 and CDR2: MDHEN, SYDVKM. The CDR3 is made up of 15 amino acids. The CDR3 here is CASSLTGTGVYEQYF. The DNA for the CDR3 is TGTGCCAGCAGTTTGACCGGGACAGGGGTATACGAGCAGTACTTC.

The V call is TRBV18, the J call TRBJ1-4; weak D call: TRBD1 (5 bases). Germline assignment: CDR1 KGHSH and CDR2 LQKENI. V lost 5 bases and J 6 bases, leaving 13 bases between the germline ends. This CDR3 is 14 amino acids long. The chain's CDR3 is CASSSMGGDEKLFF. As DNA, the CDR3 is TGTGCCAGCTCATCAATGGGGGGGGATGAAAAACTGTTTTTT.

This clone was seen a few times. The CDR3 DNA follows: TGTGCCACCAGCAATGGCTATGGCTACACCTTC. Translation gives CATSNGYGYTF. The rearrangement links TRBV15 to TRBJ1-2; D ambiguous. Trimming cost V 4 bases and J 4 bases, with 4 bases left between them. The germline V gene has CDR1 LNHNV and CDR2 YYDKDF (reference sequence). The CDR3 is made up of 11 amino acids.

This clone has more than one count but fewer than ten. The J gene is TRBJ2-1, the V gene TRBV7-2, with D perhaps matching TRBD2 (6 bases). Germline lookup yields CDR1 SGHTA and CDR2 FQGNSA. Trimming took off 0 bases at V and 1 base at J, with 7 bases between the two ends. The CDR3 is 15 amino acids. As DNA, the CDR3 is TGTGCCAGCAGCTTAGCGGCGGGGTCCTACAATGAGCAGTTCTTC. This gives the protein CASSLAAGSYNEQFF.

V gene TRBV4-3 combines with J gene TRBJ2-7; 10 bases are shared with TRBD2. The germline V gene encodes CDR1 LGHNA and CDR2 YSLEER. This CDR3 is built from 16 residues. The V gene end was trimmed by 1 base and the J gene end by 4 bases; junction bases not matched to a gene: 7. The CDR3 region is CASSQAHLAGVYEQYF. The CDR3 DNA sequence: TGCGCCAGCAGCCAAGCCCATCTAGCGGGAGTATACGAGCAGTACTTC.

The CDR3 region is CAISPGTGVGDAFF. The CDR3 bases are TGTGCCATCAGTCCCGGGACAGGGGTGGGGGATGCTTTCTTT. J is TRBJ1-1 and V is TRBV10-3, with 10 bases aligning to TRBD1. The CDR3 sequence is 14 residues long. Germline V gives CDR1 ENHRY, CDR2 SYGVKD. Trimming took 5 bases from V and 11 from J; bases not matched to a gene: 11.

This clone was picked up many times. The V call is TRBV7-2, the J call TRBJ2-3; D not resolved. This CDR3 is 16 amino acids long. Germline V gives CDR1 SGHTA, CDR2 FQGNSA. Trimming took off 1 base at V and 6 bases at J, with 17 bases between the two ends. The CDR3 region is CASSLGVAGLIDTQYF. The CDR3 DNA follows: TGTGCCAGCAGCTTAGGAGTGGCCGGTCTGATCGATACGCAGTATTTT.

The chain links TRBV9 to TRBJ2-5, with D uncertain. Trimming shortened V by 9 bases and J by 6 bases, and 3 bases separated the two germline ends. The CDR3 is 8 residues long. Germline V CDR1 and CDR2: SGDLS, YYNGEE. Here the CDR3 DNA reads TGTGCCATTAAGACCCAGTACTTC. Translation gives CAIKTQYF.